The 20 T cell receptor beta chains in this list originate from one sample, sequenced in a study of T cell responses to AZD1222 COVID-19 vaccine. TCRdb's copy holds only in-frame clones and misses some; the assay was immunoSEQ multiplex PCR. The sample holds about 90,000 clones, more than 75% seen once. The sample was peripheral blood, taken on day 0 of MenACWY control vaccination. Receptor source: an adult in good health.

CDR3 residues: CSVLAIDENEKLFF. Here the CDR3 DNA reads TGCAGCGTTCTTGCGATCGACGAAAATGAAAAACTGTTTTTT. The V call is TRBV29-1, the J call TRBJ1-4; D gene uncertain. V shed 5 bases and J shed 5 bases, with 15 bases lying between them. The germline V gene has CDR1 SQVTM and CDR2 ANQGSEA. The CDR3 runs to 14 residues.

The chain employs TRBV5-1 and TRBJ2-2, with a tentative D call TRBD2 (5 bases). The CDR3 sequence is 14 residues long. With 5 bases removed from V and 1 base from J, the gap between germline ends came to 9 bases. Germline loops: CDR1 SGHRS, CDR2 YFSETQ. CDR3 loop: CASRPGLNTGELFF. CDR3 nucleotides: TGCGCCAGCAGGCCGGGATTGAACACCGGGGAGCTGTTTTTT. The variable domain in full, with the rest retrieved from reference TRBV5-1 and TRBJ2-2, is KAGVTQTPRYLIKTRGQQVTLSCSPISGHRSVSWYQQTPGQGLQFLFEYFSETQRNKGNFPGRFSGRQFSNSRSEMNVSTLELGDSALYLCASRPGLNTGELFFGEGSRLTVL.

The count of this clone is one. The J gene is TRBJ2-6, the V gene TRBV2; D remains ambiguous. Per germline, CDR1 SNHLY and CDR2 FYNNEI. V was shortened by 5 bases and J by 4 bases, with 12 bases between the two germline ends. The CDR3 has 15 residues. CDR3 sequence: CASSSRTSGANVLTF. The DNA of the CDR3 is TGTGCCAGCAGTAGCAGAACCTCGGGGGCCAACGTCCTGACTTTC.

The chain carries TRBV5-5 and TRBJ2-7; D is tentatively TRBD1 or TRBD2 (5 bases each). Germline values: CDR1 SGHKS, CDR2 YYEKEE (reference sequence). V was clipped by 4 bases and J by 6 bases, with 17 bases between them. The CDR3 extends over 14 amino acids. As DNA, the CDR3 is TGTGCCAGCAGCCCGGATGGGACGCCGGGCGAGCAGTACTTC. Translation gives CASSPDGTPGEQYF.

This chain connects TRBV12-3 or TRBV12-4 to TRBJ2-7, with a weak D call TRBD1 (5 bases). The V gene lost 5 bases and the J gene lost 4 bases, with 9 bases spanning the gap. The CDR3 covers 12 residues. CDR3 nucleotides: TGTGCCAGCAGTCTCCAGGGTTACGAGCAGTACTTC. Amino acids: CASSLQGYEQYF.

The chain links TRBV11-2 to TRBJ2-3; TRBD2 matches at 10 bases. The V and J ends lost 2 bases and 8 bases, in that order; junction bases with no gene match: 13. The CDR3 has 17 residues. Germline V gives CDR1 SGHAT, CDR2 FQNNGV. Here the CDR3 reads CASSLSLGSGGSGTQYF. The CDR3 nucleotides read TGTGCCAGCAGCTTATCCCTTGGTAGCGGGGGGAGTGGTACGCAGTATTTT.

With respect to this clone: Other DNA sequences within the sample encode an identical CDR3. The chain joins TRBV6-5 to TRBJ2-7, with 7 bases that match TRBD1. J lost 0 bases, V lost 8 bases, and 1 base had no gene match. This CDR3 comprises 12 residues. The V gene's germline CDR1 is MNHEY and CDR2 SVGAGI. The CDR3 bases are TGTGCCAGCCGGGACAGCTCCTACGAGCAGTACTTC. Amino acids: CASRDSSYEQYF.

The chain has TRBV5-8 and TRBJ1-4; TRBD1 might be the D (5 bases). The CDR3 totals 17 residues. Trimming cost V 2 bases and J 0 bases, with 14 bases left between them. Germline V CDR1 and CDR2: SGHTS, YDEGEE. The CDR3 protein is CASSFSGGGTTNEKLFF. CDR3 DNA: TGTGCCAGCAGCTTCTCCGGGGGAGGGACAACTAATGAAAAACTGTTTTTT.

The chain links TRBV28 to TRBJ1-5; 12 nucleotides agree with TRBD1. The junction had 5 bases not matched to a gene; V was cut back by 5 bases and J by 6 bases. CDR1 is MDHEN and CDR2 is SYDVKM in the germline V gene. This CDR3 is 15 amino acids long. The CDR3 loop reads CASSGGTGGRQPQHF. The CDR3 DNA sequence: TGTGCCAGCAGTGGAGGGACAGGGGGCCGTCAGCCCCAGCATTTT. The full variable domain, with the rest looked up from reference TRBV28 and TRBJ1-5, is DVKVTQSSRYLVKRTGEKVFLECVQDMDHENMFWYRQDPGLGLRLIYFSYDVKMKEKGDIPEGYSVSREKKERFSLILESASTNQTSMYLCASSGGTGGRQPQHFGDGTRLSIL.

The V gene is TRBV6-5, the J gene TRBJ1-2; the match to TRBD1 covers 7 bases. CDR3 length equals 15 residues. Germline V lookup: CDR1 MNHEY, CDR2 SVGAGI. Losses at the gene ends were 6 bases for V and 4 bases for J; bases not matched to a gene: 11. The CDR3 protein is CASSWGAGGSYGYTF. The CDR3 DNA reads TGTGCCAGCAGCTGGGGGGCAGGGGGGTCCTATGGCTACACCTTC.

CDR3 protein: CASALTDTQYF. CDR3 bases: TGCGCCAGCGCCCTCACAGATACGCAGTATTTT. This sequence joins TRBV10-2 and TRBJ2-3; D unclear. The V gene's germline CDR1 is WSHSY and CDR2 SAAADI. The CDR3 runs 11 residues. V was trimmed by 8 bases and J by 2 bases, leaving 5 bases between them.

V and J are TRBV9 and TRBJ1-6; D is unclear. CDR1 and CDR2 from the germline V gene are SGDLS and YYNGEE. V was pared by 1 base and J by 8 bases, with 16 bases between. CDR3 length: 16 residues. CDR3 in amino acids: CASSVPQRQSDSPLHF. In DNA form, the CDR3 reads TGTGCCAGCAGCGTACCACAGCGACAAAGTGATTCACCCCTCCACTTT. Supplemented by reference TRBV9 and TRBJ1-6, the full variable domain reads DSGVTQTPKHLITATGQRVTLRCSPRSGDLSVYWYQQSLDQGLQFLIQYYNGEERAKGNILERFSAQQFPDLHSELNLSSLELGDSALYFCASSVPQRQSDSPLHFGNGTRLTVT.

This sequence joins TRBV7-9 and TRBJ1-2, with unresolved D. Between the trimmed V and J ends, which lost 5 bases and 6 bases, there was a span of 13 bases. The CDR3 runs 13 residues. Germline lookup yields CDR1 SEHNR and CDR2 FQNEAQ (reference sequence). CDR3 nucleotides: TGTGCCAGCAGCATTGACGCAAGGGATGGCTACACCTTC. It codes for CASSIDARDGYTF.

The rearrangement links TRBV12-3 or TRBV12-4 to TRBJ1-2; TRBD1 matches 9 bases. CDR3 length: 13 residues. V gave up 6 bases and J gave up 6 bases; unmatched junction bases: 5. The CDR3 sequence: CASRGQGLDGYTF. CDR3 sequence (DNA): TGTGCCAGCAGGGGACAGGGTTTGGATGGCTACACCTTC.

The V call is TRBV27, the J call TRBJ1-1, with 7 positions matching TRBD1. The junction had 4 bases not matched to a gene; V was cut back by 3 bases and J by 6 bases. Germline V gives CDR1 MNHEY, CDR2 SMNVEV (reference sequence). CDR3 size: 13 residues. The chain's CDR3 is CASSFRGIAEAFF. CDR3 in DNA: TGTGCCAGCAGTTTCAGGGGGATCGCTGAAGCTTTCTTT.

The rearrangement uses TRBV19 and TRBJ1-1; possibly TRBD1 for D (6 bases). The CDR3 runs to 12 residues. Trimming shortened V by 4 bases and J by 3 bases, and 6 bases separated the two germline ends. Germline V gene data show CDR1 as LNHDA and CDR2 as SQIVND (reference sequence). In DNA form, the CDR3 reads TGTGCCAGTAGTAACAGGGACACTGAAGCTTTCTTT. It is translated as CASSNRDTEAFF. Supplemented by reference TRBV19 and TRBJ1-1, the full variable domain reads DGGITQSPKYLFRKEGQNVTLSCEQNLNHDAMYWYRQDPGQGLRLIYYSQIVNDFQKGDIAEGYSVSREKKESFPLTVTSAQKNPTAFYLCASSNRDTEAFFGQGTRLTVV.

The J gene is TRBJ2-5, the V gene TRBV5-1; 11 bases line up with TRBD1. With 4 bases clipped from V and 4 bases from J, the junction kept 6 bases outside the gene matches. Looked up from germline, CDR1 is SGHRS and CDR2 is YFSETQ. The CDR3 runs to 15 residues. In DNA, the CDR3 is TGCGCCAGCAGCCCTCGGACAGGGGGCGTAGAGACCCAGTACTTC. Protein sequence: CASSPRTGGVETQYF.

The rearrangement uses TRBV5-1 and TRBJ1-5; TRBD1 aligns across 8 bases. After removal of 1 base from V and 4 bases from J, the junction contained 4 bases not matched to a gene. This CDR3 comprises 15 residues. Per the germline V gene, CDR1 is SGHRS and CDR2 is YFSETQ. CDR3 loop: CASSLTGDRNQPQHF. The CDR3 region has the DNA TGCGCCAGCAGCTTGACTGGGGACAGGAATCAGCCCCAGCATTTT.

This chain connects TRBV9 to TRBJ1-2; possibly TRBD1 for D (5 bases). This CDR3 has 18 residues. From germline, CDR1 is SGDLS and CDR2 YYNGEE. The germline V and J ends were trimmed by 4 bases and 5 bases, with 27 bases remaining between them. CDR3 nucleotide sequence: TGTGCCAGCAGCCCGGACACGTTCGAGACTAGCGGGAGGTATGGCTACACCTTC. This encodes CASSPDTFETSGRYGYTF.

This clone came up once. This sequence joins TRBV7-2 and TRBJ2-2; D not certain. The CDR3 spans 14 residues. CDR1 SGHTA and CDR2 FQGNSA come from the germline V gene. The V gene lost 5 bases and the J gene lost 0 bases, with 7 bases spanning the gap. Here the CDR3 reads CASSPRPNTGELFF. Written as DNA, the CDR3 is TGTGCCAGCAGCCCGCGCCCGAACACCGGGGAGCTGTTTTTT.